This T cell receptor (beta chain) was documented in a study of regulatory T cells in long-lasting Graves disease. Study-level background: Those Graves' patients who were newly diagnosed had been on antithyroid drugs under 3 months. Study-wide results and limits: Relative to newly diagnosed Graves' patients, persistent ones had lower TCR diversity.

The length of the CDR3 is 15 residues. V was clipped by 5 bases and J by 3 bases, with 14 bases between them. Germline CDR1 and CDR2: MNHEY and SVGEGT. Library construction for TCR beta used iRepertoire HTBI primers and Arm-PCR of CDR3 regions. How the authors handled the data: The samples included approximately 62 TRBV and roughly 14 TRBJ segments. From the multiplex PCR reads, TCRdb called clonotypes with MiXCR, one entry per CDR3 protein. TCRdb, rather than the study authors, made the V and J calls. The sample yields 440,000 or so distinct CDR3 sequences, roughly 15% seen once. Stated time point: newly diagnosed GD, antithyroid drugs for less than 3 months. The TCR library was made from RNA extracted from PBMCs. This clonotype was observed at least ten times. Antigen: not known. This sample was also put to use in a study of T cells in Graves' hyperthyroidism and ophthalmopathy. That investigation notes: HTBI primers were the set used in a first-round RT-PCR of the TCR CDR3.

This chain connects TRBV6-2 or TRBV6-3 to TRBJ2-1; the D gene is possibly TRBD2 (5 bases). The starting material was peripheral blood mononuclear cells (PBMCs), obtained at new diagnosis, from a patient treated with antithyroid drugs. This receptor was taken from a woman aged 30 to 39 with Graves disease. In DNA, the CDR3 is TGTGCCAGCAGTGGTGAGGGCCATTACTACAATGAGCAGTTCTTC. Its protein is CASSGEGHYYNEQFF.